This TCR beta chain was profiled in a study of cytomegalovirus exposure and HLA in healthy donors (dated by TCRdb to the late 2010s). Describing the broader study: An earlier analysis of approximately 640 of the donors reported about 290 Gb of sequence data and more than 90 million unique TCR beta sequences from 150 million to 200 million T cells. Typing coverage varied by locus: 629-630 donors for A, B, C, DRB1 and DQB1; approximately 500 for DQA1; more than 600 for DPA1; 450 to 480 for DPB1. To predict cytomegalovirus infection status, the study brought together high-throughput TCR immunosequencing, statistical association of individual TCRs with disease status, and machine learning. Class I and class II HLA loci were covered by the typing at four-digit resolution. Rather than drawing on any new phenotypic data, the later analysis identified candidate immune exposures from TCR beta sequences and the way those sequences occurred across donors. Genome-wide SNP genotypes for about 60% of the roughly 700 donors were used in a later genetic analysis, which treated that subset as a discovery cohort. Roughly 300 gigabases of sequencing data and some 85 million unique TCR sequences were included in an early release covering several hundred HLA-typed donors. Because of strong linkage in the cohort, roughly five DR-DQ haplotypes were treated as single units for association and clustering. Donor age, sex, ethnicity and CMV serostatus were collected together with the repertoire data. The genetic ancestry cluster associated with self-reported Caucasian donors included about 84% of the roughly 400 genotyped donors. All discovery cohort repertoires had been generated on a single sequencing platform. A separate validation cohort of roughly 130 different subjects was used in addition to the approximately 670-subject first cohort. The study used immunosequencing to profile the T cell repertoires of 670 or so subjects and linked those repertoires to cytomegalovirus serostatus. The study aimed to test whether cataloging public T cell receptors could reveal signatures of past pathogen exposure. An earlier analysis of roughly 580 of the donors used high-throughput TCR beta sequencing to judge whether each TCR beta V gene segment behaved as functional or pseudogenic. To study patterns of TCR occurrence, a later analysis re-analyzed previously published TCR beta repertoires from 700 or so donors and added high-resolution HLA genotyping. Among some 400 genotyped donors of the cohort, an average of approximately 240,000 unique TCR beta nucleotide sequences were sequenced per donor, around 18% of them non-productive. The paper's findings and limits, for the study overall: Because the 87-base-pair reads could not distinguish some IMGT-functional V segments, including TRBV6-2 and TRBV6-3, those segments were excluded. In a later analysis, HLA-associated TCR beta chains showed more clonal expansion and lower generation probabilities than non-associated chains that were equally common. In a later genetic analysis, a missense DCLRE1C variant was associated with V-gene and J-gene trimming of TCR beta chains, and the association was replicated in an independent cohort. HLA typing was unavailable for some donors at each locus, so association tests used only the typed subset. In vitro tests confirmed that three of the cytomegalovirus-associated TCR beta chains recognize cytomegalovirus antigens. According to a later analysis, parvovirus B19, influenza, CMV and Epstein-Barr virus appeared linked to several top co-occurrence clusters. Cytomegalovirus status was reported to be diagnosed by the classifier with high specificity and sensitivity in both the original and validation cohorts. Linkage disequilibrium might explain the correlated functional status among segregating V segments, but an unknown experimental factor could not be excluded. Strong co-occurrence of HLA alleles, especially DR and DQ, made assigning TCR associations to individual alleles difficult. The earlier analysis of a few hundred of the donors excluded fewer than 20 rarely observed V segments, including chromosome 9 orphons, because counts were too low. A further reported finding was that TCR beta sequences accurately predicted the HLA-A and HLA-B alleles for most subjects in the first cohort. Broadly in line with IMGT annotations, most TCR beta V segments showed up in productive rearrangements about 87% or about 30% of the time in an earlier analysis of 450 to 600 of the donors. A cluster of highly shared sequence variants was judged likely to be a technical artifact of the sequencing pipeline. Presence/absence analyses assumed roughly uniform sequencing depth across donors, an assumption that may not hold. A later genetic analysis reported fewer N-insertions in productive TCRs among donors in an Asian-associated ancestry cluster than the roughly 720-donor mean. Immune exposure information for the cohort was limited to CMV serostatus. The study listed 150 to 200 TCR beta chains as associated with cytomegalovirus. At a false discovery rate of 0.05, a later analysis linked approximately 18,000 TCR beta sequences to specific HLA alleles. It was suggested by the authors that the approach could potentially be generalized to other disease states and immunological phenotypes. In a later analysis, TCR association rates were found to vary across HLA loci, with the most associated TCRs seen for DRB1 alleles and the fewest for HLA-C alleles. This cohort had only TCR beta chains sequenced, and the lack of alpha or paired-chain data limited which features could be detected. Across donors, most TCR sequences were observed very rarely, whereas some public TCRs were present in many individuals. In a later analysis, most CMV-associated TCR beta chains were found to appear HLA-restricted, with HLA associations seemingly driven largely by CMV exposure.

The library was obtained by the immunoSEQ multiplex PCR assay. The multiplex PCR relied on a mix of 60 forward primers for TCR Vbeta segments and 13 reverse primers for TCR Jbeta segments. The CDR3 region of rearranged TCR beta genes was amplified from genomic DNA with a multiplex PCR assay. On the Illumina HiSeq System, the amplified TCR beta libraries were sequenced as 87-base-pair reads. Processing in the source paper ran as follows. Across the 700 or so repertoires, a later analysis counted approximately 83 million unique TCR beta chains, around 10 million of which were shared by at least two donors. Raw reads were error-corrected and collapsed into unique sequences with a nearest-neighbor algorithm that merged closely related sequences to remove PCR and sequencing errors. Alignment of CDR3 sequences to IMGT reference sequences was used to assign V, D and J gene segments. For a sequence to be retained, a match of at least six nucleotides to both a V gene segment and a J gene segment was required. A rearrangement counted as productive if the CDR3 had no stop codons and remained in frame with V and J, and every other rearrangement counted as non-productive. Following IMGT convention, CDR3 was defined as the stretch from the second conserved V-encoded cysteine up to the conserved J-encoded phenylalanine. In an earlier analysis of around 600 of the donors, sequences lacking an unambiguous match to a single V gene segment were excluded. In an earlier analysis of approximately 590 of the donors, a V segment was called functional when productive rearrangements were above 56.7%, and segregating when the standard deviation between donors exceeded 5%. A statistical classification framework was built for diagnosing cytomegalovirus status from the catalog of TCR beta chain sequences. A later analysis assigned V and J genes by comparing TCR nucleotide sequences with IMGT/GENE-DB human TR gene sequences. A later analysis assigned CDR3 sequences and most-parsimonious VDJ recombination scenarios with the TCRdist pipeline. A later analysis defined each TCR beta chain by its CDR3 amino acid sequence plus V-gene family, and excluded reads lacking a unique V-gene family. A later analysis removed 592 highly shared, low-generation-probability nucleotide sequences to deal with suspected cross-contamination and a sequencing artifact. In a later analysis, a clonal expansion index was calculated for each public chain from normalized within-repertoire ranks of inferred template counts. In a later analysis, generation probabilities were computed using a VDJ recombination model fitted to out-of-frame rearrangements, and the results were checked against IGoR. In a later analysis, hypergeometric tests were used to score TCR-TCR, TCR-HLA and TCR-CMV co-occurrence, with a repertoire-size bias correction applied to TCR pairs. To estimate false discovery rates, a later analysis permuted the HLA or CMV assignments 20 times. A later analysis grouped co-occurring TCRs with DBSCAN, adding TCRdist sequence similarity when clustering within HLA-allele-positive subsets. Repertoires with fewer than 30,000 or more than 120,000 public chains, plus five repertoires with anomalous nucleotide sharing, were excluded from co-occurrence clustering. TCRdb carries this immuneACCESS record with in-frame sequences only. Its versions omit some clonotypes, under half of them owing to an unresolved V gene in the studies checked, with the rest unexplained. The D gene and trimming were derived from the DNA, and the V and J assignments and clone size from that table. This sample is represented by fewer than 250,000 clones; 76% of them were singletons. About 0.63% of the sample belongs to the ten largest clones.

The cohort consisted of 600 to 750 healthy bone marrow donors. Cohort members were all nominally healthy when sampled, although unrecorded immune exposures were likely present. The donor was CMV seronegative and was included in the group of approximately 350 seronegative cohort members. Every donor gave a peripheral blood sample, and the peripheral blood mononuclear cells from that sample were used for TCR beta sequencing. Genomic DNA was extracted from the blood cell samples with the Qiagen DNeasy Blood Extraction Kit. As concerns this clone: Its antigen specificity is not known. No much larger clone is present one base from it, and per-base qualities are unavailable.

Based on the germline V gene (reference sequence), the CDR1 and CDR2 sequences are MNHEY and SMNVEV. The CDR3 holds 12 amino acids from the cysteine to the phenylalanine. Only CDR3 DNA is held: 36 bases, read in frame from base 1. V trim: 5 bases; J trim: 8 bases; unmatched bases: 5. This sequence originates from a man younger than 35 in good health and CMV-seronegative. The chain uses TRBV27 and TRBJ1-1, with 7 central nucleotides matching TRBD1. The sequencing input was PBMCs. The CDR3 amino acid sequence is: CASSQPTGEAFF. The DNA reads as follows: TGTGCCAGCAGTCAGCCGACAGGGGAAGCTTTCTTT.